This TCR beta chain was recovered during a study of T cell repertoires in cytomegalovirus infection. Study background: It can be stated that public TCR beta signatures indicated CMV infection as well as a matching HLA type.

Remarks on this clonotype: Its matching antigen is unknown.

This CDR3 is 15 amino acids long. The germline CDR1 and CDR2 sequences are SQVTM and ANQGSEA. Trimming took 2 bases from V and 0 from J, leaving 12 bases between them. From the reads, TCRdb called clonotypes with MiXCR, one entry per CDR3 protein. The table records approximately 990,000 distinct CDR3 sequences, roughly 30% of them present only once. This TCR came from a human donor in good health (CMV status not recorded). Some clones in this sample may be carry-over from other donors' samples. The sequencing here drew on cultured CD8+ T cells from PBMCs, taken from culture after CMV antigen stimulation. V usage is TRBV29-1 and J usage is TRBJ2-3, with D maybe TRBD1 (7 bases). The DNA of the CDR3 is TGCAGCGTTGAAACAGGGGAGGAAAGCACAGATACGCAGTATTTT. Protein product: CSVETGEESTDTQYF.